This T cell receptor beta chain was sequenced in a study of blood T cells in healthy people across ages. Deletions cut 3 bases from V and 0 bases from J, with 14 bases between. The CDR3 contains 16 residues. Looked up from germline, CDR1 is SGDLS and CDR2 is YYNGEE. Alongside a J-beta primer mix, a sample-barcoded 5' primer served in a second PCR lasting about 6 to 11 cycles. Via MiXCR, TCRdb re-called the 5' RACE reads, giving one row per CDR3 protein. The data hold some 1.1 million distinct CDR3 sequences, with roughly two fifths observed a single time. The TCR sequence derives from a man between 18 and 35 years old in good health. V and J are TRBV9 and TRBJ2-3; either TRBD1 or TRBD2 may fit D (5 bases each). The sequencing input was blood. CDR3 bases: TGTGCCAGCAGCGCCCACCGGGGCCATAGCACAGATACGCAGTATTTT. Translation gives CASSAHRGHSTDTQYF.